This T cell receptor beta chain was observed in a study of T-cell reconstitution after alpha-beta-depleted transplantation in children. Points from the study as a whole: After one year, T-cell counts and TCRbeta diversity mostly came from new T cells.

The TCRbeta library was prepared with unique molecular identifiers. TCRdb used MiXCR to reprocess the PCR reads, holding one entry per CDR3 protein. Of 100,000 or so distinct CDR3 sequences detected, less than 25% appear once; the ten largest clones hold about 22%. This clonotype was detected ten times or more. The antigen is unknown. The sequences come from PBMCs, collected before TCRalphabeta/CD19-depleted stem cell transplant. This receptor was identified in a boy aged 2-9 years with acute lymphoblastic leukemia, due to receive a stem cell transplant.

The CDR3, as DNA: TGTGCCAGCAGCTCGACCGTGGGGGCCGGGGAGCTGTTTTTT. This encodes CASSSTVGAGELFF. The J gene is TRBJ2-2, the V gene TRBV7-2, with D tentatively TRBD1 or TRBD2 (5 bases each). This CDR3 has 14 residues. Trimming shortened V by 4 bases and J by 6 bases, and 12 bases separated the two germline ends. The germline gives CDR1 SGHTA, CDR2 FQGNSA.